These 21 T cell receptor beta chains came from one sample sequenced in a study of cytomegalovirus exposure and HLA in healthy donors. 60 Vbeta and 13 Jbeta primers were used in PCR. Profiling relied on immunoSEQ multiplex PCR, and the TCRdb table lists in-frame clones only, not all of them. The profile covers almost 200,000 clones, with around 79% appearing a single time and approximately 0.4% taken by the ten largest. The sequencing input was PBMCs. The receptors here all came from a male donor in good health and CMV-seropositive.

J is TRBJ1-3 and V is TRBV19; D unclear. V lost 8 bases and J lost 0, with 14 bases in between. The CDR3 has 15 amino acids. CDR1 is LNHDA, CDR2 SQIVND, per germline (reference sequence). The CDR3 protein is CASGSGGSSGNTIYF. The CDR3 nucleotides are TGTGCCAGTGGTAGCGGCGGGAGCTCTGGAAACACCATATATTTT.

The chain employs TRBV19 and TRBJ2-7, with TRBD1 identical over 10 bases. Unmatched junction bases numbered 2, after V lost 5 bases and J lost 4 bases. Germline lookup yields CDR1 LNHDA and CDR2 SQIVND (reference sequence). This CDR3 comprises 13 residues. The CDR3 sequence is CASSGGQGYEQYF. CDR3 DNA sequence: TGTGCCAGTAGTGGGGGACAGGGGTACGAGCAGTACTTC.

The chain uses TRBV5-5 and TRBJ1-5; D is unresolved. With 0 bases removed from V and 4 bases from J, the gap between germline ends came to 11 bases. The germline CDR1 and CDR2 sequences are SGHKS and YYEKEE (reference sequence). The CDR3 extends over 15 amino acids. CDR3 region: CASSLEATSNQPQHF. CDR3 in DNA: TGTGCCAGCAGCTTGGAGGCGACATCTAATCAGCCCCAGCATTTT.

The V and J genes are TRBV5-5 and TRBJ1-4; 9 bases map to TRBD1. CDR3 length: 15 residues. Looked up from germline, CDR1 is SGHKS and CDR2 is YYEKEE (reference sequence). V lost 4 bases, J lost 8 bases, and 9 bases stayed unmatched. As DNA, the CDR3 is TGTGCCAGCAGCGCGGACAGGGGTGTGTGGGAAAAACTGTTTTTT. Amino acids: CASSADRGVWEKLFF.

DNA of the CDR3: TGTGCCAGCAGTGATACCTATGGGACACGTTCGTATGGCTACACCTTC. The encoded protein is CASSDTYGTRSYGYTF. The chain uses TRBV6-1 and TRBJ1-2, with a possible D match to TRBD1 (6 bases). Germline loops: CDR1 MNHNS, CDR2 SASEGT. The V gene lost 3 bases and the J gene lost 5 bases, with 19 bases spanning the gap. This CDR3 has 16 residues.

CDR3 coding DNA: TGTGCCAGCAGTTTAATGGGGCCGGGTCAGCCCCAGCATTTT. Translated, it gives CASSLMGPGQPQHF. The chain has TRBV27 and TRBJ1-5; D is perhaps TRBD1 (5 bases). This CDR3 comprises 14 residues. The germline V and J ends were trimmed by 2 bases and 6 bases, with 11 bases remaining between them. Germline CDR1 and CDR2: MNHEY and SMNVEV (reference sequence).

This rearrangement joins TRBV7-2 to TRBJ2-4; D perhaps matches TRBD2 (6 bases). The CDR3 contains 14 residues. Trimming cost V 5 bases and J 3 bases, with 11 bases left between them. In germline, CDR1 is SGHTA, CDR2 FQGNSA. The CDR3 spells CASSPSGGKNIQYF. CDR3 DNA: TGTGCCAGCAGCCCCTCCGGGGGCAAAAACATTCAGTACTTC.

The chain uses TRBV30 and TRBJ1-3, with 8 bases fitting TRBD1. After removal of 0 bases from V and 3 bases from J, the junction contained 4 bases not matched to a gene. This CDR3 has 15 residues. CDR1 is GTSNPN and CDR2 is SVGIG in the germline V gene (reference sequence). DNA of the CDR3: TGTGCCTGGAGTGTCAGGGGGCTGGGTGGAAACACCATATATTTT. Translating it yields CAWSVRGLGGNTIYF.

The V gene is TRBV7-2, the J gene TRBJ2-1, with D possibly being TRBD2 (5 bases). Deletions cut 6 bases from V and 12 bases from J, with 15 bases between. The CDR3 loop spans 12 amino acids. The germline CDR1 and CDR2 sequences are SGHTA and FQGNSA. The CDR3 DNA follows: TGTGCCAGCAGTGGGCCAGGAAGCGGGCAGTTCTTC. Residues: CASSGPGSGQFF. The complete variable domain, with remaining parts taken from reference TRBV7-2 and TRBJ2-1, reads GAGVSQSPSNKVTEKGKDVELRCDPISGHTALYWYRQSLGQGLEFLIYFQGNSAPDKSGLPSDRFSAERTGGSVSTLTIQRTQQEDSAVYLCASSGPGSGQFFGPGTRLTVL.

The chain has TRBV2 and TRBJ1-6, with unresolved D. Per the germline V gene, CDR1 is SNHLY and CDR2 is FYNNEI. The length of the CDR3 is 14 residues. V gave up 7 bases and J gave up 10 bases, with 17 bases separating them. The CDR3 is CASIRAGSHSPLHF. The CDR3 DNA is TGTGCCAGCATCCGGGCGGGGTCACACTCACCCCTCCACTTT.

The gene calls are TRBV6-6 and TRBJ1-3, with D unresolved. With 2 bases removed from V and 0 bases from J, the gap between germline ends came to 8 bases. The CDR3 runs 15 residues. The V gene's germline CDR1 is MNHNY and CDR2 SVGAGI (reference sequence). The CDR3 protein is CASSYGRGSGNTIYF. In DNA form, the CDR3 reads TGTGCCAGCAGTTACGGGCGGGGCTCTGGAAACACCATATATTTT.

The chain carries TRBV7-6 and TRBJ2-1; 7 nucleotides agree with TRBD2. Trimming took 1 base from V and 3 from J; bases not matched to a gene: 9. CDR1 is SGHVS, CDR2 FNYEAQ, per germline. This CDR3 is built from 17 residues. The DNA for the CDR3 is TGTGCCAGCAGCTTAGGAGCAGCGGGACGACTCTACAATGAGCAGTTCTTC. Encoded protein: CASSLGAAGRLYNEQFF.

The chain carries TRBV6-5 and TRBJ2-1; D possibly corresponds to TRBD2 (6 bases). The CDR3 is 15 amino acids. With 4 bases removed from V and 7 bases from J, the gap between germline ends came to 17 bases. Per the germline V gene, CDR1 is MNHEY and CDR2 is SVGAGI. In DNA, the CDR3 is TGTGCCAGCAGTTCCACTAGGACTATATCGAATGAGCAGTTCTTC. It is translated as CASSSTRTISNEQFF.

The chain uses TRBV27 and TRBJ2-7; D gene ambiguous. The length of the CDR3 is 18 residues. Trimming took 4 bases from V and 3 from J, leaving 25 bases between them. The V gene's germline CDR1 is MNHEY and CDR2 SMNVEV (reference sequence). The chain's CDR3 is CASSSKNIANYHFYEQYF. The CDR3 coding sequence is TGTGCCAGCAGTTCCAAAAACATCGCTAACTATCACTTCTACGAGCAGTACTTC.

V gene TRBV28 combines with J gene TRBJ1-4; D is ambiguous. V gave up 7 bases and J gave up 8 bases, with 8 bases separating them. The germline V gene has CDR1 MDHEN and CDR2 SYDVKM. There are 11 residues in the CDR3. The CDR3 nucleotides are TGTGCCAGCACCAACGGGGAAAAACTGTTTTTT. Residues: CASTNGEKLFF.

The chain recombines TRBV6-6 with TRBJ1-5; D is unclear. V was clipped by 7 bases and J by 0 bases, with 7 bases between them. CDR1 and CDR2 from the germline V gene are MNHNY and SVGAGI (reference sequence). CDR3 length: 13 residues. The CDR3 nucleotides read TGTGCCAGCACCCCCAATAGCAATCAGCCCCAGCATTTT. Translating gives CASTPNSNQPQHF.

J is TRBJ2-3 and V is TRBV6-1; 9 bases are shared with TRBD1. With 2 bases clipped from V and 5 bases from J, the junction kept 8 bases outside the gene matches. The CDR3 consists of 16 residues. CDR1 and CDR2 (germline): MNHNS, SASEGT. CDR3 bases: TGTGCCAGCAGTGAAAGGGGACAGGGCAGAGGAGATACGCAGTATTTT. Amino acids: CASSERGQGRGDTQYF.

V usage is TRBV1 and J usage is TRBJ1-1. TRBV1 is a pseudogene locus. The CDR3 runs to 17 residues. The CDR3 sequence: CTSSHPVRVRWHTEAFF. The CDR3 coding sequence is TGCACCAGCAGCCATCCCGTGAGGGTCCGGTGGCACACTGAAGCTTTCTTT.

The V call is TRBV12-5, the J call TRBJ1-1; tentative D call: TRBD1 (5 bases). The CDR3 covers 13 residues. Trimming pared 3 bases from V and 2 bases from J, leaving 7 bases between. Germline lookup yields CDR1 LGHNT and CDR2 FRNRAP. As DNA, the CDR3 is TGTGCTAGTGGTTTACAGGAAAACACTGAAGCTTTCTTT. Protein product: CASGLQENTEAFF.

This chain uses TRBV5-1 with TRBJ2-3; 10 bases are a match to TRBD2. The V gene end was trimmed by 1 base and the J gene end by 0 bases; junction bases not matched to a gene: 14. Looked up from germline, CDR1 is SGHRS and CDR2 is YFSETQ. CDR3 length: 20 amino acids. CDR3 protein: CASSLKLAGDPAFSTDTQYF. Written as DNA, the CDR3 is TGCGCCAGCAGCTTGAAGCTAGCGGGAGACCCAGCCTTTAGCACAGATACGCAGTATTTT.

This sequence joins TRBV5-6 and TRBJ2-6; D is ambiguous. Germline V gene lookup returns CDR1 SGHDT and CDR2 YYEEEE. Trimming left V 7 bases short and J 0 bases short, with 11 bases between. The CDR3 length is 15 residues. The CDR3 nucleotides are TGTGCCAGCCAATCCTGGAGCTCTGGGGCCAACGTCCTGACTTTC. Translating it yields CASQSWSSGANVLTF.